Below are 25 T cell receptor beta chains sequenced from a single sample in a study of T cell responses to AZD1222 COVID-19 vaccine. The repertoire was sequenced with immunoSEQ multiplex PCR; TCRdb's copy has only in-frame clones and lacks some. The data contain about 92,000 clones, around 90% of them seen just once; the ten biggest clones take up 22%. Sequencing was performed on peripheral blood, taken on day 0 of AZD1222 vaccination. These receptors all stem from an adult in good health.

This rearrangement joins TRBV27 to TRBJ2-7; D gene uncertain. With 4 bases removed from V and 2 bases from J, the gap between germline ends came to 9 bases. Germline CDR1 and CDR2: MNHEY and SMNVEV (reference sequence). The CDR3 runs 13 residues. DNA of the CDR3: TGTGCCAGCAGTTACTCGTCTCCCTACGAGCAGTACTTC. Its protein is CASSYSSPYEQYF.

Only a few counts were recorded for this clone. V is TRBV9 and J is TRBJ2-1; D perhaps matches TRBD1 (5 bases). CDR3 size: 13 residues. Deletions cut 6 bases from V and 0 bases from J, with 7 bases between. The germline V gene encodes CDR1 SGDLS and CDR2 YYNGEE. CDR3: CASTRDSYNEQFF. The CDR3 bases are TGTGCCAGCACCAGGGACTCCTACAATGAGCAGTTCTTC.

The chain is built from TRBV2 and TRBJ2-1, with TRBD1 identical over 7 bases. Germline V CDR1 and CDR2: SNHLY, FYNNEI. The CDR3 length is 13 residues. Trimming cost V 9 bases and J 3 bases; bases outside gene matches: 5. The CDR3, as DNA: TGTGCCAGTGACAGGGCCTACTACAATGAGCAGTTCTTC. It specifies CASDRAYYNEQFF.

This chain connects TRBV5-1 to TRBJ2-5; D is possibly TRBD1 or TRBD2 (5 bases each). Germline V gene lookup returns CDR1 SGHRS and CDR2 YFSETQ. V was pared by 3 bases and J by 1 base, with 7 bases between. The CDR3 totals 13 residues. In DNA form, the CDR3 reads TGCGCCAGCAGCTCCGGGACCCAAGAGACCCAGTACTTC. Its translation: CASSSGTQETQYF. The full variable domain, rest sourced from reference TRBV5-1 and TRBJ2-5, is KAGVTQTPRYLIKTRGQQVTLSCSPISGHRSVSWYQQTPGQGLQFLFEYFSETQRNKGNFPGRFSGRQFSNSRSEMNVSTLELGDSALYLCASSSGTQETQYFGPGTRLLVL.

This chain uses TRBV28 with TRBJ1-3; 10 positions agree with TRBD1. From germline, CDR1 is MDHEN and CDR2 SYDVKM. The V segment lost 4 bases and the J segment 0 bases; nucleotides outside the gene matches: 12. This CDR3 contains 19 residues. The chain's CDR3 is CASSSQTGTGAYSGNTIYF. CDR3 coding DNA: TGTGCCAGCAGTTCGCAAACCGGGACAGGGGCTTACTCTGGAAACACCATATATTTT.

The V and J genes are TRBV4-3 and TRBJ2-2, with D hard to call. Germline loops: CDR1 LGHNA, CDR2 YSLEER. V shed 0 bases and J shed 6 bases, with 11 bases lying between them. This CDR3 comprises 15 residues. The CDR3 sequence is CASSQDWNVPGELFF. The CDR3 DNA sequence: TGCGCCAGCAGCCAAGATTGGAACGTACCCGGGGAGCTGTTTTTT.

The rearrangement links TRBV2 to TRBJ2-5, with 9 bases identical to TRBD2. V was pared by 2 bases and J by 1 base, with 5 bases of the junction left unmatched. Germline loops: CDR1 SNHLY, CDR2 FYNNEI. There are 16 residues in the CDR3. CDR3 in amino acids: CASSESLAGTQETQYF. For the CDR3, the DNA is TGTGCCAGCAGTGAATCCCTAGCGGGGACCCAAGAGACCCAGTACTTC.

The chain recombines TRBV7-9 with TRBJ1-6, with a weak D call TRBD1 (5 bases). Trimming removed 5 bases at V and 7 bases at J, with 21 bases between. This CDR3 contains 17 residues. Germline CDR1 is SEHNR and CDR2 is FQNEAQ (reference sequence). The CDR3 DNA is TGTGCCAGCAGCACACACGATTGGCAGGGAATGAATTCACCCCTCCACTTT. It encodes CASSTHDWQGMNSPLHF.

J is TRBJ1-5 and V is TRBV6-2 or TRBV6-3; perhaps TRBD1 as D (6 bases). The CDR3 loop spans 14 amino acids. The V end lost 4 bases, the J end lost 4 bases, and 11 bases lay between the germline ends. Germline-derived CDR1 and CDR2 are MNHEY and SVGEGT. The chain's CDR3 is CASSSGARNQPQHF. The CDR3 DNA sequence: TGTGCCAGCAGTTCAGGGGCTAGGAATCAGCCCCAGCATTTT.

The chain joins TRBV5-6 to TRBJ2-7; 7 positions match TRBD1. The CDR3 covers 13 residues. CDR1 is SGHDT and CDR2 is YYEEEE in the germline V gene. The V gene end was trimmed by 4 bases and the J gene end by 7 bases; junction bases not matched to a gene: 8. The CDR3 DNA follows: TGTGCCAGCAGCATCTCAACAGGGGTTGAGCAGTACTTC. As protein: CASSISTGVEQYF. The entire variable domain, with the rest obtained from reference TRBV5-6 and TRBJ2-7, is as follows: DAGVTQSPTHLIKTRGQQVTLRCSPKSGHDTVSWYQQALGQGPQFIFQYYEEEERQRGNFPDRFSGHQFPNYSSELNVNALLLGDSALYLCASSISTGVEQYFGPGTRLTVT.

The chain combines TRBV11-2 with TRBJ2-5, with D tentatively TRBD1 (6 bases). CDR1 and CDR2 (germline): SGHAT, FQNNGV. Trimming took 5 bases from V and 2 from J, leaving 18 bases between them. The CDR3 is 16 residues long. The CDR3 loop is CASSQTPGQGQETQYF. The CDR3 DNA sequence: TGTGCCAGCAGCCAGACTCCGGGACAAGGACAAGAGACCCAGTACTTC. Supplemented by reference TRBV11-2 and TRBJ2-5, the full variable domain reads EAGVAQSPRYKIIEKRQSVAFWCNPISGHATLYWYQQILGQGPKLLIQFQNNGVVDDSQLPKDRFSAERLKGVDSTLKIQPAKLEDSAVYLCASSQTPGQGQETQYFGPGTRLLVL.

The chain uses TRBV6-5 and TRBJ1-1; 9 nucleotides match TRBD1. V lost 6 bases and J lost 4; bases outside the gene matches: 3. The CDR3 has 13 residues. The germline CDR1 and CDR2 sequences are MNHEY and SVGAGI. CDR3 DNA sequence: TGTGCCAGCAGCCGGACAGGGGTCACTGAAGCTTTCTTT. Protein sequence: CASSRTGVTEAFF.

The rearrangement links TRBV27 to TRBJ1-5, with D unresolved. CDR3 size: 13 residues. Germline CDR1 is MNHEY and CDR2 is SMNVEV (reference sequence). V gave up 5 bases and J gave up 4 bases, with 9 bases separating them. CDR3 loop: CASSITFNQPQHF. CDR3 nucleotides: TGTGCCAGCAGTATTACATTTAATCAGCCCCAGCATTTT.

The CDR3 DNA reads as TGTGCCAGCAGTAGACGGGACAGGGGTTACAATCAGCCCCAGCATTTT. Translation gives CASSRRDRGYNQPQHF. The J gene is TRBJ1-5, the V gene TRBV6-2 or TRBV6-3; TRBD1 matches at 10 bases. The germline V gene has CDR1 MNHEY and CDR2 SVGEGT. The CDR3 covers 16 residues. After removal of 5 bases from V and 3 bases from J, the junction contained 7 bases not matched to a gene.

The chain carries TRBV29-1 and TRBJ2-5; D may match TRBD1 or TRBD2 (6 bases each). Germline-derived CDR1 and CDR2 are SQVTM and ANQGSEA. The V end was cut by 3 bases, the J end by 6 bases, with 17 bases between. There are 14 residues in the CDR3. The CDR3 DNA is TGCAGCGTTGAGGAGGGGGTTACGGTGAAGACCCAGTACTTC. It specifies CSVEEGVTVKTQYF.

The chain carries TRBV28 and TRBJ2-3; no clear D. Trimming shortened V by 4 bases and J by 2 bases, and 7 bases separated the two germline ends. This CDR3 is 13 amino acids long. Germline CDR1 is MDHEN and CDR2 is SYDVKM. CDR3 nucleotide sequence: TGTGCCAGCAGTTCCTTATTCACAGATACGCAGTATTTT. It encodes CASSSLFTDTQYF.

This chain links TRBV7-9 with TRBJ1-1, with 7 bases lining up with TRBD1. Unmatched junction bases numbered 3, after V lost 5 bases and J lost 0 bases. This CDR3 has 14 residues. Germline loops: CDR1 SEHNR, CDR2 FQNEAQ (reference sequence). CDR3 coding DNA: TGTGCCAGCAGCAGTAGGGGGCTGAACACTGAAGCTTTCTTT. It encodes CASSSRGLNTEAFF.

CDR3: CASAPIMNTEAFF. The DNA of the CDR3 is TGTGCCAGCGCTCCAATTATGAACACTGAAGCTTTCTTT. The rearrangement joins TRBV6-5 to TRBJ1-1, with unresolved D. Germline V gene lookup returns CDR1 MNHEY and CDR2 SVGAGI. The germline V and J ends were trimmed by 8 bases and 0 bases, with 10 bases remaining between them. The CDR3 totals 13 residues.

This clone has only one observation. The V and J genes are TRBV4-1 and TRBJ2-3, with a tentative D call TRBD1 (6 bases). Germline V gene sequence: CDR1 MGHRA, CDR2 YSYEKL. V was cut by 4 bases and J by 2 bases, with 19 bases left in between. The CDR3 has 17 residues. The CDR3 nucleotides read TGCGCCAGCAGCCGACTACTGACAGGTACTCACACAGATACGCAGTATTTT. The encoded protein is CASSRLLTGTHTDTQYF.

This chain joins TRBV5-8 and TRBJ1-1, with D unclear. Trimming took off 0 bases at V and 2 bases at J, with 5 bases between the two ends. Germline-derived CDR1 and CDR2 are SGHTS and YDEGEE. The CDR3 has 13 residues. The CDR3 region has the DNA TGTGCCAGCAGCTTGGACAGAAACACTGAAGCTTTCTTT. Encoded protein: CASSLDRNTEAFF. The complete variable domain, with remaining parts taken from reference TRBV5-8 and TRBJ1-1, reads EAGVTQSPTHLIKTRGQQATLRCSPISGHTSVYWYQQALGLGLQFLLWYDEGEERNRGNFPPRFSGRQFPNYSSELNVNALELEDSALYLCASSLDRNTEAFFGQGTRLTVV.

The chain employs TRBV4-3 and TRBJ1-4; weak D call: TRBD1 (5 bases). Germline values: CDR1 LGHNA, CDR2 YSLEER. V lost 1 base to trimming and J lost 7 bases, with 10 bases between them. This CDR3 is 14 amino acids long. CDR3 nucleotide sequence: TGCGCCAGCAGCCAAGTATGGGGGTTTGAAAAACTGTTTTTT. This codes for CASSQVWGFEKLFF.

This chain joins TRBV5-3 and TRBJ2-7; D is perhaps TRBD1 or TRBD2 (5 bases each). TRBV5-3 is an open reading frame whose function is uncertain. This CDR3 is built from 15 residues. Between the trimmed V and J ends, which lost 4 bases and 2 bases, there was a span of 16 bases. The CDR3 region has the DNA TGTGCCAGAAGCGAGTTAGGGACGGATGCCTACGAGCAGTACTTC. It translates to CARSELGTDAYEQYF.

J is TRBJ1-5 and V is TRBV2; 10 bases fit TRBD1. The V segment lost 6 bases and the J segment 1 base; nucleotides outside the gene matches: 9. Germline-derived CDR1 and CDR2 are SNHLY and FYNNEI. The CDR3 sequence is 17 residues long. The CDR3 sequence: CASSVAPGQGSNQPQHF. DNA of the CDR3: TGTGCCAGCAGCGTGGCCCCGGGACAGGGGAGCAATCAGCCCCAGCATTTT. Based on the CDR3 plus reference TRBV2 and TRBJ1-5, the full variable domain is EPEVTQTPSHQVTQMGQEVILRCVPISNHLYFYWYRQILGQKVEFLVSFYNNEISEKSEIFDDQFSVERPDGSNFTLKIRSTKLEDSAMYFCASSVAPGQGSNQPQHFGDGTRLSIL.

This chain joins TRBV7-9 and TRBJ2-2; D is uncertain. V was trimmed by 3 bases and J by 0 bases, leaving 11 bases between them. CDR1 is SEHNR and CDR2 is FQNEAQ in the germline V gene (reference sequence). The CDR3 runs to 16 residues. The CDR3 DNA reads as TGTGCCAGCAGCTTTCGACGGCTAACGAACACCGGGGAGCTGTTTTTT. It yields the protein CASSFRRLTNTGELFF.

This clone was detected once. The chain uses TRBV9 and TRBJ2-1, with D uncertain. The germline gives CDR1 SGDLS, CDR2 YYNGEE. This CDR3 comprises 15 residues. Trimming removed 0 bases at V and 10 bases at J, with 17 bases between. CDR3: CASSVVTSTKTEQFF. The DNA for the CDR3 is TGTGCCAGCAGCGTAGTGACCTCCACGAAGACCGAGCAGTTCTTC. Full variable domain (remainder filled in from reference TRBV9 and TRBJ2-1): DSGVTQTPKHLITATGQRVTLRCSPRSGDLSVYWYQQSLDQGLQFLIQYYNGEERAKGNILERFSAQQFPDLHSELNLSSLELGDSALYFCASSVVTSTKTEQFFGPGTRLTVL.